This passage covers 18 T cell receptor beta chains from one sample sequenced in a study of radiotherapy plus CTLA-4 blockade in lung cancer. Clones were sequenced by immunoSEQ multiplex PCR, and TCRdb holds only the in-frame ones, with some missing. Of about 62,000 clones in the sample, roughly three quarters were seen once. The sequenced sample was peripheral blood, obtained from a patient treated with radiotherapy plus ipilimumab. These TCRs come from a human donor with non-small cell lung cancer who had a complete response to radiotherapy plus ipilimumab.

The chain joins TRBV27 to TRBJ1-2, with D possibly matching TRBD1 (6 bases). Germline CDR1 MNHEY, CDR2 SMNVEV (reference sequence). The CDR3 totals 16 residues. Trimming cost V 5 bases and J 5 bases, with 21 bases left between them. The CDR3 here is CASSPRSGEWGYGYTF. DNA for the CDR3: TGTGCCAGCAGTCCTAGGTCAGGGGAGTGGGGTTATGGCTACACCTTC.

The chain couples TRBV6-1 to TRBJ1-2; TRBD1 might be the D (6 bases). The germline V gene encodes CDR1 MNHNS and CDR2 SASEGT. The CDR3 runs to 15 residues. Deletions cut 0 bases from V and 5 bases from J, with 13 bases between. The CDR3 DNA reads as TGTGCCAGCAGTGAAGCTCCGGGAGGACAGTATGGCTACACCTTC. It is translated as CASSEAPGGQYGYTF.

This clone was detected a few times. The chain links TRBV2 to TRBJ2-5, with 11 bases identical to TRBD2. This CDR3 is 15 amino acids long. The trim removed 3 bases at V and 5 bases at J, leaving 5 bases unmatched. The germline V gene encodes CDR1 SNHLY and CDR2 FYNNEI. This CDR3 is CASSDAVAGGETQYF. CDR3 nucleotide sequence: TGTGCCAGCAGTGATGCAGTAGCGGGGGGGGAGACCCAGTACTTC.

The chain combines TRBV18 with TRBJ1-5; a possible D gene is TRBD1 (5 bases). The V gene's germline CDR1 is KGHSH and CDR2 LQKENI. This CDR3 comprises 13 residues. V was clipped by 6 bases and J by 5 bases, with 11 bases between them. The CDR3 protein is CASSQGGYQPQHF. The CDR3, as DNA: TGTGCCAGCTCGCAGGGTGGCTATCAGCCCCAGCATTTT.

As for this clone: This specimen includes other DNA sequences encoding the same CDR3. This chain joins TRBV5-1 and TRBJ2-7; 7 nucleotides line up with TRBD1. The CDR3 is 14 residues long. CDR1 and CDR2 from the germline V gene are SGHRS and YFSETQ. V shed 0 bases and J 3 bases; nucleotides not matched to a gene: 3. CDR3 sequence: CASSLDRGDYEQYF. CDR3 DNA sequence: TGCGCCAGCAGCTTGGACAGGGGAGACTACGAGCAGTACTTC.

By sample fraction, this clone is medium-sized. The chain has TRBV2 and TRBJ1-5; 8 bases are a match to TRBD1. Germline CDR1 and CDR2: SNHLY and FYNNEI. The CDR3 consists of 15 residues. V gave up 6 bases and J gave up 6 bases; unmatched junction bases: 10. The CDR3 protein is CASRPATGEGQPQHF. CDR3 in DNA: TGTGCCAGCAGGCCGGCGACAGGGGAGGGTCAGCCCCAGCATTTT.

The gene calls are TRBV19 and TRBJ1-2, with D possibly TRBD1 on 6 matching bases. Looked up from germline, CDR1 is LNHDA and CDR2 is SQIVND (reference sequence). The V gene lost 9 bases and the J gene lost 3 bases, with 17 bases spanning the gap. The CDR3 has 14 residues. The CDR3 reads CARRVQGRHYGYTF. Written as DNA, the CDR3 is TGTGCCAGAAGGGTCCAGGGGCGTCACTATGGCTACACCTTC.

The chain combines TRBV7-9 with TRBJ2-3, with TRBD2 matching over 12 bases. Germline V CDR1 and CDR2: SEHNR, FQNEAQ (reference sequence). V trimming: 5 bases; J trimming: 2 bases; junction bases outside the gene matches: 11. The CDR3 contains 18 residues. CDR3 loop: CASSPKLRLAGVTDTQYF. The CDR3 DNA sequence: TGTGCCAGCAGCCCCAAACTGCGACTAGCGGGGGTCACAGATACGCAGTATTTT.

This clone was detected only once. The gene calls are TRBV5-4 and TRBJ2-1; TRBD1 is a possible D gene (5 bases). The CDR3 has 12 residues. The ends were cut back, 3 bases at V and 15 bases at J, with 16 bases in the middle. Germline-derived CDR1 and CDR2 are SGHNT and YYREEE (reference sequence). CDR3 sequence: CASSSDNLRLFF. The DNA of the CDR3 is TGTGCCAGCAGCTCGGACAACTTGAGGCTGTTCTTC.

Written as DNA, the CDR3 is TGTGCCAGCGCGGCGGGAGGTGCCGGGGAGCTGTTTTTT. Its translation: CASAAGGAGELFF. The V call is TRBV28, the J call TRBJ2-2; 8 bases are a match to TRBD2. The CDR3 contains 13 residues. The V and J ends lost 8 bases and 6 bases, in that order; junction bases with no gene match: 5. CDR1 MDHEN and CDR2 SYDVKM come from the germline V gene.

The V call is TRBV28, the J call TRBJ1-4; perhaps TRBD1 as D (5 bases). This CDR3 is built from 16 residues. CDR1 is MDHEN, CDR2 SYDVKM, per germline. V lost 3 bases to trimming and J lost 8 bases, with 19 bases between them. CDR3: CASSLVGEGIREKLFF. CDR3 nucleotides: TGTGCCAGCAGTTTGGTGGGGGAGGGGATTCGGGAAAAACTGTTTTTT.

The chain joins TRBV9 to TRBJ1-4; 9 positions agree with TRBD1. Trimming removed 4 bases from V and 6 bases from J; junction bases left unmatched: 4. Per germline, CDR1 SGDLS and CDR2 YYNGEE. The CDR3 length is 14 residues. The CDR3 sequence: CASSPRDRDEKLFF. As DNA, the CDR3 is TGTGCCAGCAGCCCTCGGGACAGGGATGAAAAACTGTTTTTT.

This clone appeared a single time. DNA for the CDR3: TGCGCCAGCAGCTCTGGGGGAGGATCAGATACGCAGTATTTT. Its protein product is CASSSGGGSDTQYF. This chain connects TRBV5-1 to TRBJ2-3, with a tentative D call TRBD2 (6 bases). The V gene lost 3 bases and the J gene lost 4 bases, with 12 bases spanning the gap. The V gene's germline CDR1 is SGHRS and CDR2 YFSETQ. The CDR3 is 14 amino acids.

This clone came up a few times. The chain carries TRBV5-6 and TRBJ2-1; no reliable D call. The V gene's germline CDR1 is SGHDT and CDR2 YYEEEE. The length of the CDR3 is 16 residues. Deletions cut 1 base from V and 5 bases from J, with 16 bases between. CDR3 nucleotide sequence: TGTGCCAGCAGCTTGAAGCCAGCAGGTTCCAACAATGAGCAGTTCTTC. This sequence encodes CASSLKPAGSNNEQFF.

This chain connects TRBV5-1 to TRBJ2-1; 12 bases map to TRBD2. The J segment lost 9 bases and the V segment lost 0 bases, leaving 13 bases of the junction unmatched. The CDR3 covers 18 residues. The germline CDR1 and CDR2 sequences are SGHRS and YFSETQ. CDR3 DNA: TGCGCCAGCAGCTTGGCCCTACTTGCGACTAGCGGGAGCGGTGAGCAGTTCTTC. It yields the protein CASSLALLATSGSGEQFF.

As to this clone: Within the sample, other DNA sequences also encode this same CDR3. The V and J genes are TRBV11-2 and TRBJ2-7; D call uncertain. The CDR3 consists of 15 residues. V was cut by 0 bases and J by 1 base, with 10 bases left in between. The germline CDR1 and CDR2 sequences are SGHAT and FQNNGV. The CDR3 DNA reads as TGTGCCAGCAGCTTAGATCCCGGCGGATCCTACGAGCAGTACTTC. Protein product: CASSLDPGGSYEQYF.

V usage is TRBV30 and J usage is TRBJ1-5; tentatively, D is TRBD1 (5 bases). CDR3 length: 13 amino acids. Germline V CDR1 and CDR2: GTSNPN, SVGIG (reference sequence). The ends were cut back, 3 bases at V and 3 bases at J, with 9 bases in the middle. In DNA form, the CDR3 reads TGTGCCTGGAGCCACAGGAACAATCAGCCCCAGCATTTT. Its translation is CAWSHRNNQPQHF.

The CDR3 loop reads CASSYGAPNGYTF. The DNA of the CDR3 is TGTGCCAGCAGTTACGGGGCTCCGAATGGCTACACCTTC. The J gene is TRBJ1-2, the V gene TRBV6-5, with D perhaps matching TRBD1 (5 bases). V gave up 2 bases and J gave up 6 bases, with 10 bases separating them. The V gene's germline CDR1 is MNHEY and CDR2 SVGAGI. This CDR3 has 13 residues.